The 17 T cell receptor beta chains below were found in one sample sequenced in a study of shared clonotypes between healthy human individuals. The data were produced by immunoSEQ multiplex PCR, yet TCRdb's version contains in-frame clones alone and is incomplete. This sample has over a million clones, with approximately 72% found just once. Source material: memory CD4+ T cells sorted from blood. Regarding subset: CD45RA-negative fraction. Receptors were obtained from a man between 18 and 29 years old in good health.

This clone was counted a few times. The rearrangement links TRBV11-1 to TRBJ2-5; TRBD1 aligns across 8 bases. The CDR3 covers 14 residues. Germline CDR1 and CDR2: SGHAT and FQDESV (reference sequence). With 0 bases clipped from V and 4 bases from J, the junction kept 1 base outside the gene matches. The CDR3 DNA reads TGTGCCAGCAGCTTAGCTACAGGGGGAGAGACCCAGTACTTC. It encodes CASSLATGGETQYF.

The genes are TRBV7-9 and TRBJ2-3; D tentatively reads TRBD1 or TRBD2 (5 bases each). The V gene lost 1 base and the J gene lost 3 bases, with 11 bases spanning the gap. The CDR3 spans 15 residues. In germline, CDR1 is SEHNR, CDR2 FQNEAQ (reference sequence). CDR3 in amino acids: CASSLDGAGTDTQYF. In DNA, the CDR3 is TGTGCCAGCAGCTTAGACGGGGCTGGAACAGATACGCAGTATTTT.

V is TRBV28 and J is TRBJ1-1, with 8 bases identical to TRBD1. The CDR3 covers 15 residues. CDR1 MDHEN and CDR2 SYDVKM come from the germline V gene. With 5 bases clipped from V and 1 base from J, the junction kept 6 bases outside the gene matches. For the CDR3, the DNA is TGTGCCAGCAGTCCACAGGGGGAGGGGAACACTGAAGCTTTCTTT. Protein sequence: CASSPQGEGNTEAFF. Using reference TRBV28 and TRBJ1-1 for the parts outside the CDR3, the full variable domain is DVKVTQSSRYLVKRTGEKVFLECVQDMDHENMFWYRQDPGLGLRLIYFSYDVKMKEKGDIPEGYSVSREKKERFSLILESASTNQTSMYLCASSPQGEGNTEAFFGQGTRLTVV.

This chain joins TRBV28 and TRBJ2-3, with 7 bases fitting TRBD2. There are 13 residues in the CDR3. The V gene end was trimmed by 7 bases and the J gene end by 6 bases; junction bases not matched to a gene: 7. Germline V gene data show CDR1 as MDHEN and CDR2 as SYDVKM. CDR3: CASTPGREDTQYF. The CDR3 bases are TGTGCCAGCACCCCAGGGCGGGAGGATACGCAGTATTTT.

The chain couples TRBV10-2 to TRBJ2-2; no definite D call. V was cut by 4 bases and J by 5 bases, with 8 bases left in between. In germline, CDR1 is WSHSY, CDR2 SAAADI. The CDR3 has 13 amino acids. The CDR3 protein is CASSGSETGELFF. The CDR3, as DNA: TGCGCCAGCAGTGGGAGTGAAACCGGGGAGCTGTTTTTT.

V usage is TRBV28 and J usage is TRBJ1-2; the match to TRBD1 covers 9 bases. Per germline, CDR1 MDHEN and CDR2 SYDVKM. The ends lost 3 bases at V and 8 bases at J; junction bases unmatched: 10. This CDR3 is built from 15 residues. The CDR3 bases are TGTGCCAGCAGTTTTCTCGAAACAGGGGGCCGGGGCTACACCTTC. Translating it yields CASSFLETGGRGYTF.

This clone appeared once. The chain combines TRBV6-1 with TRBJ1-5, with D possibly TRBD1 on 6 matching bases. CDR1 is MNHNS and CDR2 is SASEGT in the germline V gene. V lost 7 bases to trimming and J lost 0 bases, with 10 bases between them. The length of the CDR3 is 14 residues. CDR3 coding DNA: TGTGCCAGCACCGGACAGTATAGCAATCAGCCCCAGCATTTT. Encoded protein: CASTGQYSNQPQHF.

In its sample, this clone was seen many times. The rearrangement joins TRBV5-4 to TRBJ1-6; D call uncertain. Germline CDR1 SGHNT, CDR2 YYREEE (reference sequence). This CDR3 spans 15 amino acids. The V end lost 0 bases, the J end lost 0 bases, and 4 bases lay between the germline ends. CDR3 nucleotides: TGTGCCAGCAGCTTGGACAGCTCCTATAATTCACCCCTCCACTTT. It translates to CASSLDSSYNSPLHF.

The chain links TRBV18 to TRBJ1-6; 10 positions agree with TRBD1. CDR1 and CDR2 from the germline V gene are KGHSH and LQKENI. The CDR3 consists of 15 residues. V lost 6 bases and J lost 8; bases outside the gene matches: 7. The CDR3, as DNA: TGTGCCAGCTCCCGGGACAGGGGAGGAGATTCACCCCTCCACTTT. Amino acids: CASSRDRGGDSPLHF.

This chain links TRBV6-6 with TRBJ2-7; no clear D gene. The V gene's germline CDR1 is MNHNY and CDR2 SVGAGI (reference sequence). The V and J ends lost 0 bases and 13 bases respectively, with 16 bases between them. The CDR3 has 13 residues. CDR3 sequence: CASSYSLYSPGYF. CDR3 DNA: TGTGCCAGCAGTTACTCCCTTTATAGTCCCGGCTACTTC.

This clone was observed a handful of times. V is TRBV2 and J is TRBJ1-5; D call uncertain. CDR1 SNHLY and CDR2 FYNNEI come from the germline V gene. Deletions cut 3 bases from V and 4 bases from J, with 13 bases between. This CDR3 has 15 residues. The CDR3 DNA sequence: TGTGCCAGCAGTGAGGGGAGAGAAGGGAATCAGCCCCAGCATTTT. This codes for CASSEGREGNQPQHF.

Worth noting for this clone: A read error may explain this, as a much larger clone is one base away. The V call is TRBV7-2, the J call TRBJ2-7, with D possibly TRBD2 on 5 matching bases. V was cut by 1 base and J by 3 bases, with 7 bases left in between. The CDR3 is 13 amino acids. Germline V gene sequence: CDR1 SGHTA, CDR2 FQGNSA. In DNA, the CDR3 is TGTGCCAGCAGCTTAGGGGCGGGCTACGAGCAGTACTTC. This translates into CASSLGAGYEQYF. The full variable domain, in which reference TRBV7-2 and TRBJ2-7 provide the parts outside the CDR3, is GAGVSQSPSNKVTEKGKDVELRCDPISGHTALYWYRQSLGQGLEFLIYFQGNSAPDKSGLPSDRFSAERTGGSVSTLTIQRTQQEDSAVYLCASSLGAGYEQYFGPGTRLTVT.

The DNA for the CDR3 is TGTGCCAGCACCCTTAGCGGACACTCCTACAATGAGCAGTTCTTC. It yields the protein CASTLSGHSYNEQFF. The chain has TRBV7-9 and TRBJ2-1; a possible D gene is TRBD2 (6 bases). V dropped 7 bases and J dropped 0 bases, with 13 bases sitting between them. Germline V gene lookup returns CDR1 SEHNR and CDR2 FQNEAQ (reference sequence). There are 15 residues in the CDR3.

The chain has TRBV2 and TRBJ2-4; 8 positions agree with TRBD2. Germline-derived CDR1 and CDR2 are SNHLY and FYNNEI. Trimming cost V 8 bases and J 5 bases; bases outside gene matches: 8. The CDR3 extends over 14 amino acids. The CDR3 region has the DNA TGTGCCAGCGCTCAGCGGGAGCTCCAAAACATTCAGTACTTC. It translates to CASAQRELQNIQYF.

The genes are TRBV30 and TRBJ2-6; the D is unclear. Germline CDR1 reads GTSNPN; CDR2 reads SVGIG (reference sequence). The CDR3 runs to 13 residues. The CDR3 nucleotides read TGTGCTTTTAGCCAGTATCAAGGCAACGTCCTGACTTTC. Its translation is CAFSQYQGNVLTF.

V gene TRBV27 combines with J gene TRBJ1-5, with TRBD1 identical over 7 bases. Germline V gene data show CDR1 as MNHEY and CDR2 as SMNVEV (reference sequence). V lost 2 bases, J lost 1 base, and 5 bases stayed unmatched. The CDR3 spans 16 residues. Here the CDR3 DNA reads TGTGCCAGCAGTTTAAAACAGACAGGGAGCAATCAGCCCCAGCATTTT. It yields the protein CASSLKQTGSNQPQHF.

The CDR3 here is CASSPPARGGTQYF. In DNA, the CDR3 is TGTGCCAGCAGCCCCCCCGCCAGGGGAGGGACCCAGTACTTC. The chain recombines TRBV7-2 with TRBJ2-5; D may be TRBD1 or TRBD2 (6 bases each). The V gene's germline CDR1 is SGHTA and CDR2 FQGNSA. The CDR3 length is 14 residues. V was clipped by 5 bases and J by 7 bases, with 17 bases between them. Drawing the rest from reference TRBV7-2 and TRBJ2-5, the complete variable domain is GAGVSQSPSNKVTEKGKDVELRCDPISGHTALYWYRQSLGQGLEFLIYFQGNSAPDKSGLPSDRFSAERTGGSVSTLTIQRTQQEDSAVYLCASSPPARGGTQYFGPGTRLLVL.